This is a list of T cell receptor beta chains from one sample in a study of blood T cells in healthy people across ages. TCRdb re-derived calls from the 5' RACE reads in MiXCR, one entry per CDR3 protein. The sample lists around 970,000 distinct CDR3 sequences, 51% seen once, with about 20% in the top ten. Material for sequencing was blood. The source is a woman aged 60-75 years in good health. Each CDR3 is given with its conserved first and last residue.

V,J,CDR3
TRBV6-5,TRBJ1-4,CASSSSGNDEKLFF
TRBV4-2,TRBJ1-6,CASSQDPGSEGSPLHF
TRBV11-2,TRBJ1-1,CASSLDPDRGGTEAFF
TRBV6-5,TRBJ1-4,CASSYAGTGGGKLFF
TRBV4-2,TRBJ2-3,CASSQAGQGGADTQYF
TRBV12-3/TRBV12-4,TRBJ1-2,CASSLGVGDTF
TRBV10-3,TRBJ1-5,CAISSDRHQPQHF
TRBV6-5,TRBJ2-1,CASSYSESPDNAQFF
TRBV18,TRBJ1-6,CASSGRTPEQGSGSPLHF
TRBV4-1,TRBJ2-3,CASSQGAGPHTQYF
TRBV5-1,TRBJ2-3,CASSITSGSTDTQYF
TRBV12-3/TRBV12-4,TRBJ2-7,CASMNDVRGLDCEQYF
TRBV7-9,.,CASSLGPGTSYNEQYF